These 23 T cell receptor beta chains share one sample of origin, sequenced in a study of shared clonotypes between healthy human individuals. Sequencing used immunoSEQ multiplex PCR; TCRdb keeps in-frame clones, though not all of them. The sample yields about 2.2 million clones, around 93% seen once. Terminally differentiated effector memory CD45RA+ cells were left out of the naive CD8 fraction, which was CD45RO-negative and positively selected for CCR7. Specimen: naive CD8+ T cells from PBMCs. These receptors were obtained from a man younger than 35 in good health. Some clones in this sample may be carry-over from other donors' samples.

The chain joins TRBV25-1 to TRBJ2-3; D assignment may be TRBD1 or TRBD2 (5 bases each). Trimming cost V 1 base and J 10 bases, with 15 bases left between them. Germline V lookup: CDR1 MGHDK, CDR2 SYGVNS. CDR3 length: 14 residues. CDR3 nucleotide sequence: TGTGCCAGCAGTGAATTCGGGACCCAATACGCGCAGTATTTT. It specifies CASSEFGTQYAQYF. Full variable domain (remainder filled in from reference TRBV25-1 and TRBJ2-3): EADIYQTPRYLVIGTGKKITLECSQTMGHDKMYWYQQDPGMELHLIHYSYGVNSTEKGDLSSESTVSRIRTEHFPLTLESARPSHTSQYLCASSEFGTQYAQYFGPGTRLTVL.

On this clone itself: Other nucleotide sequences from this sample produce the same CDR3. V and J are TRBV28 and TRBJ2-7; perhaps D is TRBD1 or TRBD2 (5 bases each). Trimming stripped 6 bases from V and 0 bases from J, with 15 bases between. This CDR3 has 15 amino acids. Germline lookup yields CDR1 MDHEN and CDR2 SYDVKM. The CDR3 bases are TGTGCCAGCAGCCTCGGGACGTATAGCTCCTACGAGCAGTACTTC. Translated: CASSLGTYSSYEQYF.

The J gene is TRBJ2-1, the V gene TRBV15, with 7 bases matching TRBD1. The CDR3 is 14 residues long. J was trimmed by 8 bases and V by 1 base; bases with no gene match: 5. Germline CDR1 reads LNHNV; CDR2 reads YYDKDF (reference sequence). CDR3 sequence reads: CATSRGGQAHEQFF. CDR3 bases: TGTGCCACCAGCAGAGGCGGACAGGCGCATGAGCAGTTCTTC.

The rearrangement links TRBV30 to TRBJ1-1; D is undetermined. Germline loops: CDR1 GTSNPN, CDR2 SVGIG (reference sequence). This CDR3 is 12 amino acids long. The V end lost 4 bases, the J end lost 4 bases, and 10 bases lay between the germline ends. The DNA for the CDR3 is TGTGCCTGGATGGAACTTACCACTGAAGCTTTCTTT. Its translation is CAWMELTTEAFF.

The chain carries TRBV29-1 and TRBJ2-1, with 11 bases identical to TRBD2. In germline, CDR1 is SQVTM, CDR2 ANQGSEA. The CDR3 consists of 13 residues. V shed 4 bases, J shed 9 bases, and the junction held 5 bases outside the gene matches. The CDR3 spells CSVGLAGGSEQFF. CDR3 DNA: TGCAGCGTTGGGCTAGCGGGGGGAAGTGAGCAGTTCTTC.

The CDR3 protein is CASSQEPGLAGGIQETQYF. CDR3 nucleotides: TGTGCCAGCAGCCAAGAACCGGGACTAGCGGGAGGGATCCAAGAGACCCAGTACTTC. This chain uses TRBV4-2 with TRBJ2-5, with 16 nucleotides matching TRBD2. After removal of 0 bases from V and 1 base from J, the junction contained 5 bases not matched to a gene. CDR1 is LGHNA and CDR2 is YNFKEQ in the germline V gene. This CDR3 has 19 residues.

The chain has TRBV5-1 and TRBJ2-1, with 9 bases aligning to TRBD1. J gave up 5 bases and V 0 bases, and 15 bases lay outside the gene matches. CDR3 length: 19 residues. The germline V gene has CDR1 SGHRS and CDR2 YFSETQ. DNA of the CDR3: TGCGCCAGCAGCTTGGTGGGGACAGGGACCCCTAAAACTCACAATGAGCAGTTCTTC. It specifies CASSLVGTGTPKTHNEQFF. Based on the CDR3 plus reference TRBV5-1 and TRBJ2-1, the full variable domain is KAGVTQTPRYLIKTRGQQVTLSCSPISGHRSVSWYQQTPGQGLQFLFEYFSETQRNKGNFPGRFSGRQFSNSRSEMNVSTLELGDSALYLCASSLVGTGTPKTHNEQFFGPGTRLTVL.

The CDR3 loop reads CASSFSGNYGYTF. The CDR3 DNA reads as TGTGCCAGCAGCTTTTCTGGTAACTATGGCTACACCTTC. The chain employs TRBV5-6 and TRBJ1-2; no clear D. V lost 2 bases, J lost 1 base, and 6 bases lay in between. There are 13 residues in the CDR3. Germline V CDR1 and CDR2: SGHDT, YYEEEE. Full variable domain (outside the CDR3, taken from reference TRBV5-6 and TRBJ1-2): DAGVTQSPTHLIKTRGQQVTLRCSPKSGHDTVSWYQQALGQGPQFIFQYYEEEERQRGNFPDRFSGHQFPNYSSELNVNALLLGDSALYLCASSFSGNYGYTFGSGTRLTVV.

The V call is TRBV7-6, the J call TRBJ2-6; D is ambiguous. Germline CDR1 and CDR2: SGHVS and FNYEAQ. The CDR3 sequence is 15 residues long. The ends were cut back, 4 bases at V and 2 bases at J, with 9 bases in the middle. CDR3 nucleotides: TGTGCCAGCAGCTCCACAAGGACTGGGGCCAACGTCCTGACTTTC. It codes for CASSSTRTGANVLTF. The full variable domain, rest sourced from reference TRBV7-6 and TRBJ2-6, is GAGVSQSPRYKVTKRGQDVALRCDPISGHVSLYWYRQALGQGPEFLTYFNYEAQQDKSGLPNDRFSAERPEGSISTLTIQRTEQRDSAMYRCASSSTRTGANVLTFGAGSRLTVL.

V is TRBV28 and J is TRBJ2-7; D may be TRBD2 (6 bases). The CDR3 totals 15 residues. Trimming took off 5 bases at V and 5 bases at J, with 19 bases between the two ends. From germline, CDR1 is MDHEN and CDR2 SYDVKM. CDR3 DNA sequence: TGTGCCAGCAGTCTCCCGGGACTTCCTTCCAACGAGCAGTACTTC. Protein: CASSLPGLPSNEQYF.

This chain joins TRBV7-8 and TRBJ1-4; TRBD1 is a possible D gene (6 bases). Germline CDR1 is SGHVS and CDR2 is FQNEAQ. The CDR3 consists of 15 residues. The V gene lost 4 bases and the J gene lost 6 bases, with 15 bases spanning the gap. Here the CDR3 reads CASSYQGQTYEKLFF. In DNA form, the CDR3 reads TGTGCCAGCAGCTACCAAGGACAGACCTATGAAAAACTGTTTTTT. Based on the CDR3 plus reference TRBV7-8 and TRBJ1-4, the full variable domain is GAGVSQSPRYKVAKRGQDVALRCDPISGHVSLFWYQQALGQGPEFLTYFQNEAQLDKSGLPSDRFFAERPEGSVSTLKIQRTQQEDSAVYLCASSYQGQTYEKLFFGSGTQLSVL.

The rearrangement joins TRBV28 to TRBJ2-2, with no clear D. From germline, CDR1 is MDHEN and CDR2 SYDVKM. This CDR3 is 16 amino acids long. The V end was cut by 4 bases, the J end by 1 base, with 13 bases between. The CDR3 DNA reads as TGTGCCAGCAGTTGGGTGACTGGGATGAACACCGGGGAGCTGTTTTTT. Residues: CASSWVTGMNTGELFF.

The V call is TRBV4-3, the J call TRBJ2-7, with TRBD2 matching 9 bases. The J segment lost 7 bases and the V segment lost 4 bases, leaving 20 bases of the junction unmatched. Germline V gene sequence: CDR1 LGHNA, CDR2 YSLEER. The CDR3 is 18 amino acids. The CDR3 is CASSPGHEVVAGEREQYF. The CDR3 DNA is TGCGCCAGCAGCCCGGGCCACGAGGTAGTAGCGGGAGAAAGGGAGCAGTACTTC.

This chain links TRBV27 with TRBJ2-7, with D possibly TRBD2 on 5 matching bases. CDR1 and CDR2 from the germline V gene are MNHEY and SMNVEV (reference sequence). CDR3 size: 15 residues. Between the trimmed V and J ends, which lost 2 bases and 2 bases, there was a span of 13 bases. This CDR3 reads CASSLGGLVTYEQYF. CDR3 nucleotide sequence: TGTGCCAGCAGTTTAGGAGGACTGGTTACCTACGAGCAGTACTTC.

The J gene is TRBJ2-2, the V gene TRBV7-9; the match to TRBD2 covers 7 bases. Losses at the gene ends were 11 bases for V and 7 bases for J; bases not matched to a gene: 10. CDR3 size: 13 residues. Germline V gene data show CDR1 as SEHNR and CDR2 as FQNEAQ (reference sequence). Here the CDR3 DNA reads TGTGCCGGCCGGGCGGGGGTCAGCGGGGAGCTGTTTTTT. This gives the protein CAGRAGVSGELFF.

On this clone itself: The sample has other DNA sequences that encode this CDR3 too. In DNA form, the CDR3 reads TGTGCCAGCAGCGTAGATTCTGGGAGCAATCAGCCCCAGCATTTT. This gives the protein CASSVDSGSNQPQHF. V is TRBV9 and J is TRBJ1-5; no firm D call. The V gene lost 0 bases and the J gene lost 1 base, with 8 bases spanning the gap. CDR3 length: 15 residues. Germline V gene data show CDR1 as SGDLS and CDR2 as YYNGEE.

J is TRBJ2-1 and V is TRBV9; TRBD2 is a possible D gene (5 bases). V was shortened by 1 base and J by 8 bases, with 13 bases between the two germline ends. CDR1 is SGDLS and CDR2 is YYNGEE in the germline V gene. The CDR3 is 14 amino acids. DNA of the CDR3: TGTGCCAGCAGCGTATGGGGTCCCGGGGATGAGCAGTTCTTC. It specifies CASSVWGPGDEQFF.

The rearrangement joins TRBV7-8 to TRBJ2-7; D gene unclear. Trimming left V 3 bases short and J 3 bases short, with 18 bases between. The CDR3 is 16 amino acids. The germline V gene encodes CDR1 SGHVS and CDR2 FQNEAQ. The CDR3 DNA reads as TGTGCCAGCAGCTTCCCAAACCAGGACGGATACTACGAGCAGTACTTC. Translating it yields CASSFPNQDGYYEQYF.

The rearrangement links TRBV29-1 to TRBJ2-2; D not certain. Trimming cost V 4 bases and J 6 bases, with 15 bases left between them. This CDR3 is 14 amino acids long. CDR1 and CDR2 (germline): SQVTM, ANQGSEA. The CDR3 sequence: CSVGFGRLPGELFF. The DNA for the CDR3 is TGCAGCGTTGGGTTTGGTCGCCTGCCCGGGGAGCTGTTTTTT.

The genes are TRBV2 and TRBJ2-2; possible D gene TRBD2, 6 bases. The CDR3 totals 14 residues. Germline V gives CDR1 SNHLY, CDR2 FYNNEI. Trimming shortened V by 6 bases and J by 0 bases, and 8 bases separated the two germline ends. The CDR3 spells CASRGGPNTGELFF. The CDR3 DNA follows: TGTGCCAGCAGGGGGGGACCGAACACCGGGGAGCTGTTTTTT.

The V and J genes are TRBV27 and TRBJ2-7, with D unclear. The V end was cut by 5 bases, the J end by 0 bases, with 8 bases between. The germline V gene has CDR1 MNHEY and CDR2 SMNVEV (reference sequence). The CDR3 contains 13 residues. The DNA for the CDR3 is TGTGCCAGCAGTATGACCGTCTCCTACGAGCAGTACTTC. This codes for CASSMTVSYEQYF.

The J gene is TRBJ1-1, the V gene TRBV28, with 7 bases identical to TRBD1. This CDR3 region has 16 residues. J was trimmed by 1 base and V by 5 bases; bases with no gene match: 10. Germline V lookup: CDR1 MDHEN, CDR2 SYDVKM. The CDR3 DNA follows: TGTGCCAGCAGTACCCCACAGGGGATCGGGAACACTGAAGCTTTCTTT. The encoded protein is CASSTPQGIGNTEAFF.

The chain couples TRBV13 to TRBJ2-3, with D possibly matching TRBD2 (6 bases). Trimming removed 3 bases from V and 6 bases from J, with 10 bases in between. Germline CDR1 reads PRHDT; CDR2 reads FYEKMQ (reference sequence). This CDR3 comprises 13 residues. CDR3 DNA sequence: TGTGCCAGCAGCTTGGGCGGGATGGATACGCAGTATTTT. Protein product: CASSLGGMDTQYF. Drawing the rest from reference TRBV13 and TRBJ2-3, the complete variable domain is AAGVIQSPRHLIKEKRETATLKCYPIPRHDTVYWYQQGPGQDPQFLISFYEKMQSDKGSIPDRFSAQQFSDYHSELNMSSLELGDSALYFCASSLGGMDTQYFGPGTRLTVL.